Shown below are 12 T cell receptor beta chains from a single sample sequenced in a study of control samples from healthy donors and cancer patients. Here immunoSEQ multiplex PCR was the method, and the copy in TCRdb shows in-frame clones only, minus some. The sample consists of 98,000 or so clones, approximately 81% of them appearing once. Sequencing used blood. These receptors all come from a woman in her twenties or thirties in good health.

This rearrangement joins TRBV7-2 to TRBJ2-7; D gene ambiguous. The CDR3 has 16 amino acids. With 0 bases removed from V and 0 bases from J, the gap between germline ends came to 12 bases. Germline V lookup: CDR1 SGHTA, CDR2 FQGNSA. As DNA, the CDR3 is TGTGCCAGCAGCTTAGCGCGAGGATCTGGCTCCTACGAGCAGTACTTC. Translation gives CASSLARGSGSYEQYF.

The rearrangement links TRBV29-1 to TRBJ2-2, with 16 bases matching TRBD2. This CDR3 spans 14 amino acids. V lost 6 bases and J lost 6; bases outside the gene matches: 1. Germline CDR1 SQVTM, CDR2 ANQGSEA. CDR3 coding DNA: TGCAGCGTAGGGACTAGCGGGGGGGCCGGGGAGCTGTTTTTT. It is translated as CSVGTSGGAGELFF.

This sequence joins TRBV21-1 and TRBJ1-5; TRBD1 was called by the table and not checked on the DNA. TRBV21-1 is tagged as a pseudogene. The CDR3 extends over 15 amino acids. CDR3 loop: CASSKVAGVIQPQHF. In DNA form, the CDR3 reads TGTGCCAGCAGCAAAGTGGCAGGGGTTATACAGCCCCAGCATTTT.

J is TRBJ2-1 and V is TRBV5-4, with 7 bases that match TRBD1. The CDR3 has 14 amino acids. The V gene end was trimmed by 5 bases and the J gene end by 6 bases; junction bases not matched to a gene: 8. Looked up from germline, CDR1 is SGHNT and CDR2 is YYREEE (reference sequence). CDR3 in amino acids: CASSSTGATNEQFF. The CDR3, as DNA: TGTGCCAGCAGTAGTACAGGGGCAACCAATGAGCAGTTCTTC.

This chain joins TRBV6-1 and TRBJ1-1, with 7 bases matching TRBD1. The germline V gene encodes CDR1 MNHNS and CDR2 SASEGT. Trimming took 3 bases from V and 4 from J; bases not matched to a gene: 5. There are 14 residues in the CDR3. The CDR3 region has the DNA TGTGCCAGCAGTGAGACCGGGACAGTCACTGAAGCTTTCTTT. Translated: CASSETGTVTEAFF.

V gene TRBV7-2 combines with J gene TRBJ2-3, with D possibly matching TRBD2 (5 bases). Trimming took off 0 bases at V and 5 bases at J, with 18 bases between the two ends. The CDR3 extends over 17 amino acids. Germline V gene data show CDR1 as SGHTA and CDR2 as FQGNSA. The DNA of the CDR3 is TGTGCCAGCAGCTTAGCTGGTTGGGAACTAGATCGAGATACGCAGTATTTT. Protein sequence: CASSLAGWELDRDTQYF.

The chain employs TRBV7-2 and TRBJ2-1; 7 nucleotides agree with TRBD1. The CDR3 covers 16 residues. Trimming cost V 2 bases and J 7 bases; bases outside gene matches: 11. CDR1 and CDR2 (germline): SGHTA, FQGNSA. The CDR3 loop is CASSLRGLGSANEQFF. In nucleotides, the CDR3 is TGTGCCAGCAGCTTAAGGGGGCTGGGTTCGGCGAATGAGCAGTTCTTC.

The V gene is TRBV5-6, the J gene TRBJ1-2, with 8 bases lining up with TRBD1. CDR3 length equals 17 residues. Germline V gives CDR1 SGHDT, CDR2 YYEEEE. V trimming: 6 bases; J trimming: 1 base; junction bases outside the gene matches: 14. CDR3 sequence reads: CASTVGSRGRLNYGYTF. The DNA for the CDR3 is TGTGCCAGCACCGTGGGGAGCAGGGGGCGTCTTAACTATGGCTACACCTTC.

V is TRBV3-1 (or the pseudogene TRBV3-2) and J is TRBJ1-6; TRBD1 is a possible D gene (5 bases). This CDR3 spans 16 amino acids. The germline CDR1 and CDR2 sequences are LGHDT and YNNKEL (reference sequence). V shed 1 base and J shed 12 bases, with 19 bases lying between them. CDR3 sequence reads: CASSQGRGQTQLPLHF. The DNA of the CDR3 is TGTGCCAGCAGCCAAGGACGCGGACAAACACAACTACCCCTCCACTTT.

The CDR3 sequence: CAWSGGEETQYF. The CDR3 DNA follows: TGTGCCTGGAGCGGGGGGGAAGAGACCCAGTACTTC. This chain connects TRBV30 to TRBJ2-5; 8 nucleotides line up with TRBD2. This CDR3 contains 12 residues. The junction had 0 bases not matched to a gene; V was cut back by 3 bases and J by 3 bases. Germline V gene lookup returns CDR1 GTSNPN and CDR2 SVGIG (reference sequence).

This clone was seen only a few times. The rearrangement links TRBV30 to TRBJ1-6; tentative D call: TRBD1 (5 bases). V lost 4 bases, J lost 6 bases, and 16 bases lay in between. CDR3 size: 15 residues. Looked up from germline, CDR1 is GTSNPN and CDR2 is SVGIG (reference sequence). The CDR3 protein is CAWKVARGGNSPLHF. The CDR3 DNA follows: TGTGCCTGGAAGGTGGCGCGGGGGGGTAATTCACCCCTCCACTTT.

The chain employs TRBV5-1 and TRBJ1-2, with 8 nucleotides matching TRBD1. The J segment lost 6 bases and the V segment lost 5 bases, leaving 3 bases of the junction unmatched. CDR1 and CDR2 from the germline V gene are SGHRS and YFSETQ. CDR3 length: 12 residues. The CDR3 reads CASSDRGNGYTF. In DNA, the CDR3 is TGCGCCAGCAGTGACAGGGGAAATGGCTACACCTTC.